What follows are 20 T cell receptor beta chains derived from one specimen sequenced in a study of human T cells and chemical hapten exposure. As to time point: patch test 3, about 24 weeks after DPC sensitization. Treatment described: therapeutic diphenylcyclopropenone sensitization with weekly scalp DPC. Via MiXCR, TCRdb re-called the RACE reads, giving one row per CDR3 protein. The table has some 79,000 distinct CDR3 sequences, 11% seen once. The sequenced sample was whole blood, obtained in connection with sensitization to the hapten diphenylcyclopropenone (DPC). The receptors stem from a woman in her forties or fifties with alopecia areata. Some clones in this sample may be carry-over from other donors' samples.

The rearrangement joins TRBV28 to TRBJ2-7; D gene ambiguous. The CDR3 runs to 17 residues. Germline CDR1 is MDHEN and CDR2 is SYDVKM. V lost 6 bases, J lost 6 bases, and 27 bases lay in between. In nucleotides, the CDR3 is TGTGCCAGCAGCCCCCCCAAAGGACGACTGATCCTACTCGAGCAGTACTTC. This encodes CASSPPKGRLILLEQYF.

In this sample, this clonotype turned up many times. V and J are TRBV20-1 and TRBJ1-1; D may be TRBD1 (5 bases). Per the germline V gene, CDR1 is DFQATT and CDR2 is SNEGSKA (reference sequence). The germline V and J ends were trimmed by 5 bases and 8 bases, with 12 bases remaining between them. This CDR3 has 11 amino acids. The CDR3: CSAGRQREAFF. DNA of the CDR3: TGCAGTGCTGGACGACAGAGAGAAGCTTTCTTT.

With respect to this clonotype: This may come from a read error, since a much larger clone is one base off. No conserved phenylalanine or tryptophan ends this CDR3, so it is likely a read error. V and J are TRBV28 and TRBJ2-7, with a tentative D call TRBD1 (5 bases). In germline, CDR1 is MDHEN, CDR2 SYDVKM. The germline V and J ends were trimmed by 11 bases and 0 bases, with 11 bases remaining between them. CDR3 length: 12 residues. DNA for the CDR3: TGTGCCGCGGAAGGGGCCTCCTACGAGCAGTACTAC. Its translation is CAAEGASYEQYY.

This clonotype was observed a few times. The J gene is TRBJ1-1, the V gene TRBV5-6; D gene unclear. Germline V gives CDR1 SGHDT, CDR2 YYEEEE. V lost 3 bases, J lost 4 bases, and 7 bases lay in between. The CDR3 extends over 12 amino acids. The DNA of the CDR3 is TGTGCCAGCAGCTCCAGCCGCACTGAAGCTTTCTTT. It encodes CASSSSRTEAFF.

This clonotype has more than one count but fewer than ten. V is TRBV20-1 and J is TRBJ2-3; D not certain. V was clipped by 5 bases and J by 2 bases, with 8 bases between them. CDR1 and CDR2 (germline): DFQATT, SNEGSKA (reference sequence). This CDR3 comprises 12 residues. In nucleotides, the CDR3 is TGCAGTGCTCTTCCCTCCACAGATACGCAGTATTTT. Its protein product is CSALPSTDTQYF.

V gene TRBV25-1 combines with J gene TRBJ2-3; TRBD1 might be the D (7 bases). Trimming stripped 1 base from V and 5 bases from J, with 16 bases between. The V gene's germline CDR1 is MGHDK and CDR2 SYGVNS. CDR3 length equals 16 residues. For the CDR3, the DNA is TGTGCCAGCAGTGAATCCGGCAGGGGGGCGATAGATACGCAGTATTTT. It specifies CASSESGRGAIDTQYF.

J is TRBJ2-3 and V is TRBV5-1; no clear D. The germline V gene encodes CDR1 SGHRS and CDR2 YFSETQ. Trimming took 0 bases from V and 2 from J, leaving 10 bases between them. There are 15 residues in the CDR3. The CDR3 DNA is TGCGCCAGCAGCTTGGAGGGCAGAGACACAGATACGCAGTATTTT. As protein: CASSLEGRDTDTQYF.

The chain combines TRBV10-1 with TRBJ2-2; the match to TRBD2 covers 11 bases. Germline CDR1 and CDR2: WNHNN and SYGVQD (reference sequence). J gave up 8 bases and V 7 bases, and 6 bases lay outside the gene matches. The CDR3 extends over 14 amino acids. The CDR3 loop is CASTPGLAEGELFF. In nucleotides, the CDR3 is TGCGCCAGCACCCCGGGACTAGCGGAGGGGGAGCTGTTTTTT.

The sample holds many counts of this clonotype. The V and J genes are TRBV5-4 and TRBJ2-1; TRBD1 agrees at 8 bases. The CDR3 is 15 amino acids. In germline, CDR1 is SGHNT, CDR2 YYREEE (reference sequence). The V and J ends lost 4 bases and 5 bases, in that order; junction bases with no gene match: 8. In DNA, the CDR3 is TGTGCCAGCAGCCGAGACAGGGGATCGCACAATGAGCAGTTCTTC. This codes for CASSRDRGSHNEQFF.

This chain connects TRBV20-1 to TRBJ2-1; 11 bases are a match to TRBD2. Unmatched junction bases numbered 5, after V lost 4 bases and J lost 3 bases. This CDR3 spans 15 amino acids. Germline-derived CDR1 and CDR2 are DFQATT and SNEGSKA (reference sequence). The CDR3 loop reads CSAKWGLADYNEQFF. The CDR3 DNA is TGCAGTGCTAAATGGGGACTAGCGGACTACAATGAGCAGTTCTTC.

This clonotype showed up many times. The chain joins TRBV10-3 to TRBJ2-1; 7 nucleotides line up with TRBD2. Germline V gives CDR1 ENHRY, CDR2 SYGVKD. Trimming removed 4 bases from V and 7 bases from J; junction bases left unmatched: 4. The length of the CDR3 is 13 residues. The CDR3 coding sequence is TGTGCCATCAGTGGCGGGGAGGGAAATGAGCAGTTCTTC. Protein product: CAISGGEGNEQFF.

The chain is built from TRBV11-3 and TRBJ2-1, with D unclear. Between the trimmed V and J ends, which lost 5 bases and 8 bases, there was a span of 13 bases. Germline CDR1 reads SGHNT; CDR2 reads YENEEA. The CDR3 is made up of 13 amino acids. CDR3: CASSPLPDYEQFF. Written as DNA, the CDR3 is TGTGCCAGCAGCCCCCTCCCCGATTATGAGCAGTTCTTC.

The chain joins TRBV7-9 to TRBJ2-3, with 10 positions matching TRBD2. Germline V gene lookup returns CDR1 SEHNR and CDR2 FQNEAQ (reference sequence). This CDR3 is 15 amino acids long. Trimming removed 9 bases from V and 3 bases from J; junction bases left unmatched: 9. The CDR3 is CASRIGLAVTDTQYF. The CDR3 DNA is TGTGCCAGTAGAATCGGACTAGCGGTTACAGATACGCAGTATTTT.

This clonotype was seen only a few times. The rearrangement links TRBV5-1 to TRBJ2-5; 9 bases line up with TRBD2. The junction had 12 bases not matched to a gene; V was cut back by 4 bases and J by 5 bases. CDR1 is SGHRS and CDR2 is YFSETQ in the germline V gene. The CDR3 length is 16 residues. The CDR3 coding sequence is TGCGCCAGCAGCCCACACGGGGGACTAGCCGTCGAGACCCAGTACTTC. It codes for CASSPHGGLAVETQYF.

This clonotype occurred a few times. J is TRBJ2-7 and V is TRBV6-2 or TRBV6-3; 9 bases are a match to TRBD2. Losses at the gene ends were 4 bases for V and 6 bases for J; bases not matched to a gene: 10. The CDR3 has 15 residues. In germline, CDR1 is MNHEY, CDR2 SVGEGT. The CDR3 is CASSSLGGRVAEQYF. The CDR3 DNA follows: TGTGCCAGCAGTTCCCTCGGCGGGAGGGTCGCCGAGCAGTACTTC.

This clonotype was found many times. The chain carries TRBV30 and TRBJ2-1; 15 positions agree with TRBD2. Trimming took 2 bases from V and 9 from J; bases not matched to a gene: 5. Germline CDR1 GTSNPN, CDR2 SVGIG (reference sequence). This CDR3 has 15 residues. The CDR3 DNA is TGTGCCTGGAGTACCGGACTAGCGGGAGGGGGTGAGCAGTTCTTC. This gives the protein CAWSTGLAGGGEQFF. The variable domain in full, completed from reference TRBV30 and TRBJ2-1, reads SQTIHQWPATLVQPVGSPLSLECTVEGTSNPNLYWYRQAAGRGLQLLFYSVGIGQISSEVPQNLSASRPQDRQFILSSKKLLLSDSGFYLCAWSTGLAGGGEQFFGPGTRLTVL.

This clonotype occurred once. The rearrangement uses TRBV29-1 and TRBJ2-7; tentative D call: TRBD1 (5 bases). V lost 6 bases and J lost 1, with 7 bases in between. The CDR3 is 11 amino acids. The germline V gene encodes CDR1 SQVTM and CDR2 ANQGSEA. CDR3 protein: CSVTASYEQYF. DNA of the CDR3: TGCAGCGTGACAGCTTCCTACGAGCAGTACTTC.

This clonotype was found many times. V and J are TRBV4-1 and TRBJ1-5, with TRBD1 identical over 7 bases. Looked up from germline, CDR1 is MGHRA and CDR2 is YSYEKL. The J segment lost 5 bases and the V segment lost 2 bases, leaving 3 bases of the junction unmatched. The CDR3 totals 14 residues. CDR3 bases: TGCGCCAGCAGCCAACCAACAGGGGATCAGCCCCAGCATTTT. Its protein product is CASSQPTGDQPQHF.

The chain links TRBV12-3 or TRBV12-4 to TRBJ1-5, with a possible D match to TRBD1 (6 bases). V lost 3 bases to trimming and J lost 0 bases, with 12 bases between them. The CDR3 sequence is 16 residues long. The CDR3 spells CASSFQGTYSNQPQHF. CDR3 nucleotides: TGTGCCAGCAGTTTTCAGGGGACCTATAGCAATCAGCCCCAGCATTTT.

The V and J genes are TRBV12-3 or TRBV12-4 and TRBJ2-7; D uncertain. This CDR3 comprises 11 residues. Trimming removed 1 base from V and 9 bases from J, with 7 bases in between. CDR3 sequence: CASSLEVAQYF. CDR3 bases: TGTGCCAGCAGTTTAGAGGTAGCGCAGTACTTC.